This is a list of T cell receptor beta chains from one sample in a study of blood T cell repertoires in COVID-19. Data came from immunoSEQ multiplex PCR; TCRdb stores just in-frame clones and leaves some out. Altogether 50,000 to 75,000 clones are present, about 94% being singletons, with the ten largest covering approximately 2.9%. Sequenced sample: peripheral blood. Every receptor here comes from a man between 65 and 85 years old with active COVID-19. Each CDR3 is given with its conserved first and last residue. A D gene is named only where the DNA matches it firmly. Part of the rows lack a size; the others show once, few, many or a class for expanded clones.

v_call: TRBV18; clone_size: -; j_call: TRBJ1-5; d_call: -; cdr3_aa: CASSYPGQPQHF; cdr3_nt: TGTGCCAGCTCTTACCCGGGTCAGCCCCAGCATTTT
v_call: TRBV10-3; clone_size: -; j_call: TRBJ2-1; d_call: -; cdr3_aa: CAISVRGGQGQMDNEQFF; cdr3_nt: TGTGCCATCAGTGTTCGGGGGGGACAGGGCCAAATGGACAATGAGCAGTTCTTC
v_call: TRBV7-9; clone_size: -; j_call: TRBJ1-5; d_call: TRBD1; cdr3_aa: CASSLAQTGGVVSNQPQHF; cdr3_nt: TGTGCCAGCAGCTTGGCTCAGACAGGGGGGGTAGTGAGCAATCAGCCCCAGCATTTT
v_call: TRBV19; clone_size: -; j_call: TRBJ1-5; d_call: -; cdr3_aa: CASRSAGYSNQPQHF; cdr3_nt: TGTGCCAGTAGATCGGCAGGTTATAGCAATCAGCCCCAGCATTTT
v_call: TRBV7-9; clone_size: few; j_call: TRBJ1-5; d_call: -; cdr3_aa: CASSLSNQPQHF; cdr3_nt: TGTGCCAGCAGCCTTAGCAATCAGCCCCAGCATTTT
v_call: TRBV19; clone_size: -; j_call: TRBJ2-7; d_call: -; cdr3_aa: CASSDGQQAYEQYF; cdr3_nt: TGTGCCAGTAGTGACGGACAGCAAGCCTACGAGCAGTACTTC
v_call: TRBV18; clone_size: -; j_call: TRBJ2-3; d_call: -; cdr3_aa: CASSPSGWADTQYF; cdr3_nt: TGTGCCAGCTCACCGTCAGGGTGGGCAGATACGCAGTATTTT
v_call: TRBV19; clone_size: -; j_call: TRBJ2-1; d_call: -; cdr3_aa: CASSIGGGSHEQFF; cdr3_nt: TGTGCCAGTAGTATAGGGGGAGGATCTCATGAGCAGTTCTTC
v_call: TRBV19; clone_size: -; j_call: TRBJ2-1; d_call: TRBD1; cdr3_aa: CASSIGQPERGRGNEQFF; cdr3_nt: TGTGCCAGTAGTATAGGCCAGCCGGAAAGGGGGCGTGGGAATGAGCAGTTCTTC
v_call: TRBV5-1; clone_size: -; j_call: TRBJ1-2; d_call: -; cdr3_aa: CASSSEGIDGYTF; cdr3_nt: TGCGCCAGCAGCTCGGAGGGGATCGATGGCTACACCTTC
v_call: TRBV11-2; clone_size: -; j_call: TRBJ1-2; d_call: -; cdr3_aa: CASSYPRGYGYTF; cdr3_nt: TGTGCCAGCAGCTACCCTAGGGGGTATGGCTACACCTTC
v_call: TRBV6-1; clone_size: -; j_call: TRBJ2-5; d_call: TRBD1; cdr3_aa: CASSEGTLTGGQETQYF; cdr3_nt: TGTGCCAGCAGTGAAGGGACCCTGACAGGGGGCCAAGAGACCCAGTACTTC
v_call: TRBV4-1; clone_size: once; j_call: TRBJ2-3; d_call: -; cdr3_aa: CASSRGLQATDTQYF; cdr3_nt: TGCGCCAGCAGCAGAGGGCTCCAAGCCACAGATACGCAGTATTTT
v_call: TRBV11-3; clone_size: -; j_call: TRBJ2-3; d_call: TRBD2; cdr3_aa: CASSLSGTSGGAADTQYF; cdr3_nt: TGTGCCAGCAGCTTATCCGGGACTAGCGGGGGGGCCGCAGATACGCAGTATTTT
v_call: TRBV29-1; clone_size: -; j_call: TRBJ1-4; d_call: -; cdr3_aa: CSVGGTQEKLFF; cdr3_nt: TGCAGCGTTGGAGGGACACAGGAAAAACTGTTTTTT
v_call: TRBV18; clone_size: -; j_call: TRBJ2-7; d_call: TRBD1; cdr3_aa: CASSPPGQGGEQYF; cdr3_nt: TGTGCCAGCTCCCCCCCGGGACAGGGGGGCGAGCAGTACTTC
v_call: TRBV3-1/TRBV3-2; clone_size: -; j_call: TRBJ2-2; d_call: TRBD2; cdr3_aa: CASSQEVAGGPWELFF; cdr3_nt: TGTGCCAGCAGCCAAGAAGTAGCGGGGGGTCCGTGGGAGCTGTTTTTT
v_call: TRBV18; clone_size: -; j_call: TRBJ2-1; d_call: -; cdr3_aa: CASSPRRGGDEQFF; cdr3_nt: TGTGCCAGCTCACCTCGGCGGGGTGGGGATGAGCAGTTCTTC
v_call: TRBV4-1; clone_size: once; j_call: TRBJ2-7; d_call: -; cdr3_aa: CASSQESATYYEQYF; cdr3_nt: TGCGCCAGCAGCCAAGAATCCGCTACCTACTACGAGCAGTACTTC
v_call: TRBV6-5; clone_size: once; j_call: TRBJ2-3; d_call: TRBD1; cdr3_aa: CASSRDRATQYF; cdr3_nt: TGTGCCAGCAGTCGCGACAGGGCGACGCAGTATTTT
v_call: TRBV5-5; clone_size: -; j_call: TRBJ2-2; d_call: TRBD2; cdr3_aa: CASSLVGAGGNTGELFF; cdr3_nt: TGTGCCAGCAGCTTGGTAGGGGCGGGGGGAAACACCGGGGAGCTGTTTTTT
v_call: TRBV6-5; clone_size: -; j_call: TRBJ1-3; d_call: -; cdr3_aa: CASSYSKQQNTIYF; cdr3_nt: TGTGCCAGCAGTTACTCGAAACAGCAGAACACCATATATTTT
v_call: TRBV11-2; clone_size: -; j_call: TRBJ2-3; d_call: TRBD2; cdr3_aa: CASSLVYSGGTSTDTQYF; cdr3_nt: TGTGCCAGCAGCTTAGTCTATAGCGGGGGGACTAGCACAGATACGCAGTATTTT
v_call: TRBV18; clone_size: -; j_call: TRBJ2-3; d_call: TRBD2; cdr3_aa: CASSPTSGVTDTQYF; cdr3_nt: TGTGCCAGCTCACCGACTAGCGGGGTTACAGATACGCAGTATTTT
v_call: TRBV7-9; clone_size: -; j_call: TRBJ2-3; d_call: -; cdr3_aa: CASSLEGSRDTQYF; cdr3_nt: TGTGCCAGCAGCTTAGAGGGGTCTAGGGATACGCAGTATTTT
v_call: TRBV12-3/TRBV12-4; clone_size: -; j_call: TRBJ2-3; d_call: -; cdr3_aa: CASSPAGTDTQYF; cdr3_nt: TGTGCCAGCAGCCCGGCGGGCACAGATACGCAGTATTTT
v_call: TRBV28; clone_size: -; j_call: TRBJ1-1; d_call: TRBD1; cdr3_aa: CASSLFGTGNTEAFF; cdr3_nt: TGTGCCAGCAGTTTATTCGGGACAGGGAACACTGAAGCTTTCTTT
v_call: TRBV18; clone_size: once; j_call: TRBJ2-3; d_call: -; cdr3_aa: CASSTPRLTSTGTDTQYF; cdr3_nt: TGTGCCAGCTCAACCCCTCGGTTGACCAGCACAGGGACAGATACGCAGTATTTT
v_call: TRBV12-5; clone_size: -; j_call: TRBJ2-1; d_call: TRBD1; cdr3_aa: CASGSGTGSYNEQFF; cdr3_nt: TGTGCTAGTGGTTCCGGGACAGGGTCATACAATGAGCAGTTCTTC
v_call: TRBV7-6; clone_size: -; j_call: TRBJ2-3; d_call: TRBD2; cdr3_aa: CASSRSSGSTDTQYF; cdr3_nt: TGTGCCAGCAGCAGGTCTAGCGGGAGCACAGATACGCAGTATTTT
v_call: TRBV2; clone_size: -; j_call: TRBJ1-3; d_call: -; cdr3_aa: CASSPVGGNSGNTIYF; cdr3_nt: TGTGCCAGCAGCCCCGTTGGGGGCAACTCTGGAAACACCATATATTTT